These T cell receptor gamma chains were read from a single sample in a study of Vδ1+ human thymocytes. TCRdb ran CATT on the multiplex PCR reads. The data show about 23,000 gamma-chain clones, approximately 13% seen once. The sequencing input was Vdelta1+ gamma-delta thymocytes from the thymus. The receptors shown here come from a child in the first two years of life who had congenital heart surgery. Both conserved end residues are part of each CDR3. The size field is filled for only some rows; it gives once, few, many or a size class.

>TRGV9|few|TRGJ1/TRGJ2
CALWEVVHYKKLF
TGTGCCTTGTGGGAGGTGGTACATTATAAGAAACTCTTT
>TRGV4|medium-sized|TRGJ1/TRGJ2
CATWNGEFELF
TGTGCCACCTGGAATGGGGAATTTGAACTCTTT
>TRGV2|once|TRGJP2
CATWDGVGSDWIKTF
TGTGCCACCTGGGACGGAGTGGGGAGTGATTGGATCAAGACGTTT
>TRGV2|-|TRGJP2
CATWDGPSSDWIKTF
TGTGCCACCTGGGACGGCCCCAGTAGTGATTGGATCAAGACGTTT
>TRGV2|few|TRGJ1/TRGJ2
CATWDGPYKKLF
TGTGCCACCTGGGACGGCCCATATAAGAAACTCTTT
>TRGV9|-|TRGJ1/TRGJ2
CALWEESYYKKLF
TGTGCCTTGTGGGAGGAATCTTATTATAAGAAACTCTTT
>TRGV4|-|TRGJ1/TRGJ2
CAAWDLGRHYKKLF
TGTGCCGCCTGGGATCTAGGCCGCCATTATAAGAAACTCTTT
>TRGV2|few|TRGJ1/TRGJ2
CATWDGPLDYYKKLF
TGTGCCACCTGGGACGGGCCTTTGGATTATTATAAGAAACTCTTT
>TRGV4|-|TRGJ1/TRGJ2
CATWDGLNYYKKLF
TGTGCCACCTGGGACGGCTTGAATTATTATAAGAAACTCTTT
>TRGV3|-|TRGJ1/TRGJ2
CATWDYGVYQKLF
TGTGCCACCTGGGACTATGGGGTATATCAGAAACTCTTT
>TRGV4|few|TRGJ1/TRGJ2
CATWTKNYYKKLF
TGTGCCACCTGGACTAAGAATTATTATAAGAAACTCTTT
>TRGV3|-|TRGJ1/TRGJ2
CATWDRRQLNKKLF
TGTGCCACCTGGGACAGGCGACAATTAAATAAGAAACTCTTT
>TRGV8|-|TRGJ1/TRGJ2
CATWDNSAYKKLF
TGTGCCACCTGGGATAATTCGGCTTATAAGAAACTCTTT
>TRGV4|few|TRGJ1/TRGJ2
CATWDVGSFGYYKKLF
TGTGCCACCTGGGATGTGGGGTCGTTCGGGTATTATAAGAAACTCTTT
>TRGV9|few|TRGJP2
CALWEVLGSSDWIKTF
TGTGCCTTGTGGGAGGTGCTGGGGAGCAGTGATTGGATCAAGACGTTT
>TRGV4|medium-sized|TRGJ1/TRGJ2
CATWDDNYYKKLF
TGTGCCACCTGGGATGATAATTATTATAAGAAACTCTTT
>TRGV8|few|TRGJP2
CATWDMGWIKTF
TGTGCCACCTGGGATATGGGTTGGATCAAGACGTTT
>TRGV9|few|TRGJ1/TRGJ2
CALWVRYYKKLF
TGTGCCTTGTGGGTTCGATATTATAAGAAACTCTTT
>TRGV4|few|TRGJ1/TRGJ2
CATWVTRIYYCCYKKLF
TGTGCCACCTGGGTTACCCGGATCTATTATTGTTGTTATAAGAAACTCTTT
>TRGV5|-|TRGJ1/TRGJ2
CATWDRGVDYKKLF
TGTGCCACCTGGGACAGGGGGGTGGATTATAAGAAACTCTTT
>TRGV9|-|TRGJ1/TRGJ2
CALCDRRHYYKKLF
TGTGCCTTGTGCGACAGGAGACATTATTATAAGAAACTCTTT
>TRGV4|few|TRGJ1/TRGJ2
CATWNGHYKKLF
TGTGCCACCTGGAATGGACATTATAAGAAACTCTTT
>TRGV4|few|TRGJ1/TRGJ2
CATWDGRQKLF
TGTGCCACCTGGGATGGGCGTCAGAAACTCTTT
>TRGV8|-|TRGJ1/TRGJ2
CATWDPRAERAYYKKLF
TGTGCCACCTGGGATCCCCGTGCGGAAAGGGCGTATTATAAGAAACTCTTT
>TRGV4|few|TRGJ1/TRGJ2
CATWNAGNKKLF
TGTGCCACCTGGAATGCGGGTAATAAGAAACTCTTT
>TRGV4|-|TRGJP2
CATWNGDRGRGDWIKTF
TGTGCCACCTGGAATGGGGATCGTGGGCGTGGAGATTGGATCAAGACGTTT
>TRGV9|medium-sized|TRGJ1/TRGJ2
CALWEALGYKKLF
TGTGCCTTGTGGGAGGCCCTTGGATATAAGAAACTCTTT
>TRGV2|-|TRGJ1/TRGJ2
CATWDCYKKLF
TGTGCCACCTGGGACTGCTATAAGAAACTCTTT
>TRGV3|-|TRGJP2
CATWDRLRSGWIKTF
TGTGCCACCTGGGACAGACTCCGTAGTGGTTGGATCAAGACGTTT
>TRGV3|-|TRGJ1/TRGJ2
CATWDPKDHKKLF
TGTGCCACCTGGGACCCCAAGGACCATAAGAAACTCTTT
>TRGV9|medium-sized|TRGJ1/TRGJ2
CALWEVTHYKKLF
TGTGCCTTGTGGGAGGTCACTCATTATAAGAAACTCTTT
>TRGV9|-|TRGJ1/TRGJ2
CALWEVLRVRKKLF
TGTGCCCTGTGGGAGGTGCTGAGGGTTCGGAAGAAACTCTTT
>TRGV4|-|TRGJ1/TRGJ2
CATWNATVHYNKLF
TGTGCCACCTGGAATGCAACGGTCCATTATAACAAACTCTTT
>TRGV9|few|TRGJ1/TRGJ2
CALWEAKPCYYKKLF
TGTGCCTTGTGGGAGGCTAAACCGTGTTATTATAAGAAACTCTTT
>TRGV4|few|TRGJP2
CATWDGPLSSDWIKTF
TGTGCCACCTGGGATGGGCCTTTAAGTAGTGATTGGATCAAGACGTTT
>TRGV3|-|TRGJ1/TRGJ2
CATWAESLQDYKKLF
TGTGCCACCTGGGCCGAAAGTCTACAGGATTATAAGAAACTCTTT
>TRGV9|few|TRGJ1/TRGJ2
CALWVPYYKKLF
TGTGCCTTGTGGGTGCCATATTATAAGAAACTCTTC
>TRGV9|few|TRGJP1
CALWEVRPWATGWFKIF
TGTGCCTTGTGGGAGGTGCGCCCATGGGCCACTGGTTGGTTCAAGATATTT
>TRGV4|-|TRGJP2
CATWDGPDWIKTF
TGTGCCACCTGGGATGGACCTGATTGGATCAAGACGTTT
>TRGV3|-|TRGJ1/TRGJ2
CATWDSPGGYYKKLF
TGTGCCACCTGGGACAGCCCGGGAGGTTATTATAAGAAACTCTTT